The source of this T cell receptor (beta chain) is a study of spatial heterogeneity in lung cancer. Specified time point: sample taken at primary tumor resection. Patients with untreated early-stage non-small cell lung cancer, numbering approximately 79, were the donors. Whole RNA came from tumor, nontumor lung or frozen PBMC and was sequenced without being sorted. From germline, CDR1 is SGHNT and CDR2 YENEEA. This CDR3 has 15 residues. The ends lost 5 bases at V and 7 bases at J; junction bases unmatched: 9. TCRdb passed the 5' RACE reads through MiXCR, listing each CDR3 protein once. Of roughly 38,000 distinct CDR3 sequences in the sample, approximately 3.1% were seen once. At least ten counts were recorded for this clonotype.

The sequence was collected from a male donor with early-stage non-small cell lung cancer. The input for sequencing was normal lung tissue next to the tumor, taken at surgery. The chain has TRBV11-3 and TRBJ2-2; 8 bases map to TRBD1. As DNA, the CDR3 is TGTGCCAGCAGCCCCCAGACAGGGGATTTCGGGGAGCTGTTTTTT. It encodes CASSPQTGDFGELFF.